Below are 13 T cell receptor beta chains sequenced from a single sample in a study of blood T cell repertoires in COVID-19. TCRdb's copy holds only in-frame clones and misses some; the assay was immunoSEQ multiplex PCR. The repertoire consists of more than 250,000 clones, with approximately 90% occurring once and the leading ten covering roughly 6.1%. Specimen: peripheral blood. The receptor set was obtained from a woman between 50 and 59 years old with COVID-19, enrolled during active disease.

The rearrangement joins TRBV5-4 to TRBJ2-3; 8 bases agree with TRBD2. The CDR3 loop spans 15 amino acids. Trimming removed 3 bases from V and 0 bases from J; junction bases left unmatched: 3. Germline V gene sequence: CDR1 SGHNT, CDR2 YYREEE (reference sequence). CDR3 DNA: TGTGCCAGCAGCTCCCCGGGGGGGAGCACAGATACGCAGTATTTT. Translation: CASSSPGGSTDTQYF. Together with reference TRBV5-4 and TRBJ2-3, the CDR3 gives the full variable domain: ETGVTQSPTHLIKTRGQQVTLRCSSQSGHNTVSWYQQALGQGPQFIFQYYREEENGRGNFPPRFSGLQFPNYSSELNVNALELDDSALYLCASSSPGGSTDTQYFGPGTRLTVL.

The chain links TRBV5-1 to TRBJ1-1, with D tentatively TRBD1 (5 bases). The CDR3 length is 17 residues. V lost 5 bases, J lost 1 base, and 21 bases lay in between. CDR1 and CDR2 from the germline V gene are SGHRS and YFSETQ. CDR3 coding DNA: TGCGCCAGCAGTTTGCTGACCCTCCGAACAGGGAACACTGAAGCTTTCTTT. This encodes CASSLLTLRTGNTEAFF.

The chain uses TRBV6-5 and TRBJ1-1; possible D gene TRBD1, 6 bases. The germline V and J ends were trimmed by 5 bases and 0 bases, with 10 bases remaining between them. Per the germline V gene, CDR1 is MNHEY and CDR2 is SVGAGI. This CDR3 region has 14 residues. The CDR3 region is CASSRQAMNTEAFF. CDR3 DNA sequence: TGTGCCAGCAGTCGACAGGCTATGAACACTGAAGCTTTCTTT.

The rearrangement links TRBV7-2 to TRBJ2-7; D is uncertain. Trimming removed 5 bases from V and 2 bases from J, with 10 bases in between. The germline V gene encodes CDR1 SGHTA and CDR2 FQGNSA. The CDR3 is 13 amino acids. CDR3 coding DNA: TGTGCCAGCAGCAAAGCAACTCCCTACGAGCAGTACTTC. This gives the protein CASSKATPYEQYF.

This clone was seen only once. The chain recombines TRBV30 with TRBJ2-7; 9 nucleotides agree with TRBD1. Germline CDR1 is GTSNPN and CDR2 is SVGIG (reference sequence). CDR3 size: 13 residues. Losses at the gene ends were 6 bases for V and 3 bases for J; bases not matched to a gene: 6. The CDR3 reads CACIPGQGYEQYF. The CDR3 DNA follows: TGTGCCTGTATCCCGGGACAGGGCTACGAGCAGTACTTC.

The CDR3 loop is CASSGDRSSYEQYF. The CDR3 DNA reads as TGTGCCAGCTCCGGCGACAGGAGCTCCTACGAGCAGTACTTC. This chain connects TRBV18 to TRBJ2-7, with D possibly being TRBD1 (6 bases). Looked up from germline, CDR1 is KGHSH and CDR2 is LQKENI. Trimming took 6 bases from V and 0 from J, leaving 12 bases between them. CDR3 size: 14 residues.

The chain joins TRBV27 to TRBJ2-3; maybe TRBD2 (5 bases). V dropped 4 bases and J dropped 5 bases, with 13 bases sitting between them. CDR1 is MNHEY and CDR2 is SMNVEV in the germline V gene (reference sequence). This CDR3 comprises 14 residues. The CDR3 reads CASSSRRSGDTQYF. CDR3 DNA: TGTGCCAGCAGTTCACGACGGAGCGGAGATACGCAGTATTTT.

The count of this clone is one. The gene calls are TRBV7-2 and TRBJ1-1; TRBD1 is a possible D gene (6 bases). Trimming cost V 4 bases and J 6 bases, with 12 bases left between them. The CDR3 extends over 13 amino acids. Germline loops: CDR1 SGHTA, CDR2 FQGNSA. CDR3 DNA sequence: TGTGCCAGCAGCTCCCTTTGGACAGCTGAAGCTTTCTTT. Its protein is CASSSLWTAEAFF.

The chain uses TRBV4-3 and TRBJ1-2; no definite D call. Germline CDR1 LGHNA, CDR2 YSLEER. The CDR3 has 16 amino acids. V lost 0 bases to trimming and J lost 2 bases, with 13 bases between them. CDR3 protein: CASSQDEGTWNYGYTF. The CDR3 DNA follows: TGCGCCAGCAGCCAAGATGAGGGAACTTGGAACTATGGCTACACCTTC.

The gene calls are TRBV7-2 and TRBJ1-1; possible D gene TRBD1, 6 bases. Germline assignment: CDR1 SGHTA and CDR2 FQGNSA. The CDR3 has 14 amino acids. V lost 3 bases and J lost 0, with 8 bases in between. Here the CDR3 DNA reads TGTGCCAGCAGCTTCGGACAGCTGAACACTGAAGCTTTCTTT. Translating it yields CASSFGQLNTEAFF.

This rearrangement joins TRBV6-5 to TRBJ1-1; the match to TRBD1 covers 8 bases. Losses at the gene ends were 5 bases for V and 11 bases for J; bases not matched to a gene: 7. Per the germline V gene, CDR1 is MNHEY and CDR2 is SVGAGI. This CDR3 contains 12 residues. The CDR3 DNA is TGTGCCAGCAGTCAGAGGACAGGGACGGCTTTCTTT. This sequence encodes CASSQRTGTAFF.

The chain combines TRBV6-2 or TRBV6-3 with TRBJ1-1; the D is unclear. CDR3 length: 12 amino acids. The V end was cut by 3 bases, the J end by 6 bases, with 8 bases between. Germline CDR1 reads MNHEY; CDR2 reads SVGEGT. The CDR3 DNA is TGTGCCAGCAGTTATACTTACGCTGAAGCTTTCTTT. Its protein is CASSYTYAEAFF.

The CDR3 sequence: CATSDSGTGFGNTIYF. The CDR3 DNA follows: TGTGCCACCAGTGACTCCGGGACAGGGTTTGGAAACACCATATATTTT. The chain uses TRBV24-1 and TRBJ1-3; 9 bases match TRBD1. With V trimmed by 4 bases and J by 3 bases, 6 bases remained unmatched. The CDR3 runs 16 residues. Germline V lookup: CDR1 KGHDR, CDR2 SFDVKD.